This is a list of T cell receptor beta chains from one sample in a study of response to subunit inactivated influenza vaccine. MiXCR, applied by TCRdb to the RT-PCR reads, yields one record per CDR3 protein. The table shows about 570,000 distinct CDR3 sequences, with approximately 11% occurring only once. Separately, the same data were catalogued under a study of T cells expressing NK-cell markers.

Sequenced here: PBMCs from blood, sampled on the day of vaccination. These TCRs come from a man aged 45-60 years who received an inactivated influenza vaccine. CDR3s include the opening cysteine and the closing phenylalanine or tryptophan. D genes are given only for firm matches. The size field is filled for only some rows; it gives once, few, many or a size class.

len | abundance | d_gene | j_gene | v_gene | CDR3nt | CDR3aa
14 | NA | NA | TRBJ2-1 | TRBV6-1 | TGTGCCACCAGAGTTTACAGCTCCTACAATGAGCAGTTCTTC | CATRVYSSYNEQFF
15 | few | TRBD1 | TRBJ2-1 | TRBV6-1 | TGTGCCAGCAGTACCACAGTGGGGCCAGGGGGTGAGCAGTTCTTC | CASSTTVGPGGEQFF
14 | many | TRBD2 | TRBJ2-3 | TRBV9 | TGTGCCAGCAGCCCGAACCCCGGGGAGGGTACGCAGTATTTT | CASSPNPGEGTQYF
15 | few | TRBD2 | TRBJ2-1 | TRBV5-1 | TGCGCCAGCAGCTTGGACCTAGCGGGGAACAATGAGCAGTTCTTC | CASSLDLAGNNEQFF
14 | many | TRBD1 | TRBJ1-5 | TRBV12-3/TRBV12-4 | TGTGCCAGCAGTCCTCGGACAGGTAATCAGCCCCAGCATTTT | CASSPRTGNQPQHF
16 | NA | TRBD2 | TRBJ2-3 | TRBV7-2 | TGTGCCAGCAGCGACCCCCGGGGGGGACGCACAGATACGCAGTATTTT | CASSDPRGGRTDTQYF
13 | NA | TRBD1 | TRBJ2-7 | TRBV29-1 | TGCAGCACAATCCAGATACAGGGGGCGGTGCAGTACTTC | CSTIQIQGAVQYF
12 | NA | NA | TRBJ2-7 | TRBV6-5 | TGTGCCAGCAAGGGAAGGGCCTACGAGCAGTACTTC | CASKGRAYEQYF
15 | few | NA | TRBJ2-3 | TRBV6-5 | TGTGCCAGCAGTTACCGGGACCCCCGCACAGATACGCAGTATTTT | CASSYRDPRTDTQYF
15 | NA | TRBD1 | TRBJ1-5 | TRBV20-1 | TGCAGTGCTAGTAGGGGACAGGGCGGCAATCAGCCCCAGCATTTT | CSASRGQGGNQPQHF
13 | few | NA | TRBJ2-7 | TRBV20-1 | TGCAGTGCTGAGCTGACAGACCTCTACGAGCAGTACTTC | CSAELTDLYEQYF
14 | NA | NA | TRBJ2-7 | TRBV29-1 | TGCAGCGTTGAAGATTTGTCTGGCTCCTACGAGCAGTACTTC | CSVEDLSGSYEQYF
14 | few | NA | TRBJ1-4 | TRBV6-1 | TGTGCCAGCAAAACTAGTGCAACTAATGAAAAACTGTTTTTT | CASKTSATNEKLFF
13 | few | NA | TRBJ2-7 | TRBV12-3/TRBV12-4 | TGTGCCAGCAGTCTAAATCGAGAAATACAGCAGTACTTC | CASSLNREIQQYF
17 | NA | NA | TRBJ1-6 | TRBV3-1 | TGTGCCAGCAGCCAAGATCAGGATATCAATTGGAATTCACCCCTCCACTTT | CASSQDQDINWNSPLHF
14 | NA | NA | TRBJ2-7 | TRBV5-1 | TGCGCCAGCAGCCCGAGTGGGAGCAGGGAGGAGCAGTACTTC | CASSPSGSREEQYF
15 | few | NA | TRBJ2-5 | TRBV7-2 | TGTGCCAGCAGCTTAGCTGGACAAATCCAAGAGACCCAGTACTTC | CASSLAGQIQETQYF
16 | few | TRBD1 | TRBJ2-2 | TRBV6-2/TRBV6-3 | TGTGCCAGCAGTTGGGCCGGACAGGAAAACACCGGGGAGCTGTTTTTT | CASSWAGQENTGELFF
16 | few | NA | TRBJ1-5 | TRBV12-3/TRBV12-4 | TGTGCCAGCAGCCCATCCCACCTTGTTAGCAATCAGCCCCAGCATTTT | CASSPSHLVSNQPQHF
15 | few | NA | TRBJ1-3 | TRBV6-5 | TGTGCCAGCAGTTACCCCTCCATTCTAGGGAACACCATATATTTT | CASSYPSILGNTIYF
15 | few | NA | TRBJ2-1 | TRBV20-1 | TGCAGTGCTAAGATGGGTTCGGACCGTTTCAATGAGCAGTTCTTC | CSAKMGSDRFNEQFF
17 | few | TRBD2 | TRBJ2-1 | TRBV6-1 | TGTGCCAGCAGTCGTACCGGGACTAGCGGTTCCTACAATGAGCAGTTCTTC | CASSRTGTSGSYNEQFF
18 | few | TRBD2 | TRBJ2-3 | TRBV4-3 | TGCGCCAGCAGCCTAGAGGTGACTAGCGGGTACAGCACAGATACGCAGTATTTT | CASSLEVTSGYSTDTQYF
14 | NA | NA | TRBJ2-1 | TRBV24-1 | TGTGCCACCAGTGTCGGGGGTGTCGTGAATGAGCAGTTCTTC | CATSVGGVVNEQFF
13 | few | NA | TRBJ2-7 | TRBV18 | TGTGCCAGCTCACCATCATCGGTTCTCGAGCAGTACTTC | CASSPSSVLEQYF
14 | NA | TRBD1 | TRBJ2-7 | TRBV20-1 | TGCAGTGCTAGACCCGGGACAGGGGATAACGAGCAGTACTTC | CSARPGTGDNEQYF
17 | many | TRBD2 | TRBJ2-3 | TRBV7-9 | TGTGCCAGCAGCCGCCTTAGGACTAGCGGGATGGCAGATACGCAGTATTTT | CASSRLRTSGMADTQYF
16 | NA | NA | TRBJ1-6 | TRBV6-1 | TGTGCCAGCGGTAGTTACCTTGGGTTTCGTAATTCACCCCTCCACTTT | CASGSYLGFRNSPLHF
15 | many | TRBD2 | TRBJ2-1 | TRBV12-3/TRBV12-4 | TGTGCCAGCAGTTTATCGAGGCTAGCGGGGAATGAGCAGTTCTTC | CASSLSRLAGNEQFF
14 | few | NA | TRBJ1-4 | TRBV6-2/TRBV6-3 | TGTGCCAGCAATTCCGGGACGACGGGTGAAAAACTGTTTTTT | CASNSGTTGEKLFF
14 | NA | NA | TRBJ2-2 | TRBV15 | TGTGCCACCAGCAGAGATATAGGGCCCGGGGAGCTGTTTTTT | CATSRDIGPGELFF
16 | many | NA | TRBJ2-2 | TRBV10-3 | TGTGCCATCAGCAAAAGGCAGGCGATCAGCACCGGGGAGCTGTTTTTT | CAISKRQAISTGELFF
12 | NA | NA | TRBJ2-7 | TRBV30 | TGTGCCTGGAGTAGAGGGGCCCTCGAGCAGTACTTC | CAWSRGALEQYF
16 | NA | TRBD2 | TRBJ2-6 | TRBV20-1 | TGCAGTGCTCCACGGGGCGGGGGCTCTGGGGCCAACGTCCTGACTTTC | CSAPRGGGSGANVLTF
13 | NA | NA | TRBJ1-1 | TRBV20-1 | TGCAGTGCTAGAGAGTCCGGACCTATTCAAGCTTTCTTT | CSARESGPIQAFF
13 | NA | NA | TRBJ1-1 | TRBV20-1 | TGCAGTGCTAGAAAGGGACTGAACACTGAAGCTTTCTTT | CSARKGLNTEAFF
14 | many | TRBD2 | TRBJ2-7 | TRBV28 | TGTGCCAGCAGTTTGTTAGCGGGAACCTACGAGCAGTACTTC | CASSLLAGTYEQYF
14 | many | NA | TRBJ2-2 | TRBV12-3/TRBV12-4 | TGTGCCAGCAGTTTACAGGGATTCACCGGGGAGCTGTTTTTT | CASSLQGFTGELFF
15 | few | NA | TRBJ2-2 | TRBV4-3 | TGCGCCAGCAGCCAAGATCCCCCTAACACCGGGGAGCTGTTTTTT | CASSQDPPNTGELFF
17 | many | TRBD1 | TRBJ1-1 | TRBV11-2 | TGTGCCAGCAACGGGGGGACAGGGAACTTCCGGAACACTGAAGCTTTCTTT | CASNGGTGNFRNTEAFF
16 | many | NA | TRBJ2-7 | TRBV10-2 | TGCGCCAGCAGTTCTGGACAGAGCCAAGTATCCTACGAGCAGTACTTC | CASSSGQSQVSYEQYF
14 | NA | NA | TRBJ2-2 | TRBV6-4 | TGTGCCAGCAGTGACTCAAACATTGCGGGGGAGCTGTTTTTT | CASSDSNIAGELFF
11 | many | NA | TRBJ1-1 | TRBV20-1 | TGCAGTGCTAGCTTCCGGGGGTCAGCTTTCTTT | CSASFRGSAFF
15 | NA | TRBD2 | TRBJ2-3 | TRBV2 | TGTGCCAGCAGTGAGTGGGACGGGAGGACAGATACGCAGTATTTT | CASSEWDGRTDTQYF
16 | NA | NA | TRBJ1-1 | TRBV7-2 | TGTGCCAGCAGCTTAGTTTGGCAGGTCTCCAACACTGAAGCTTTCTTT | CASSLVWQVSNTEAFF